The clone carrying this T cell receptor (beta chain) was picked up many times. The antigen remains undetermined. The CDR3 has 14 residues. CDR1 and CDR2 from the germline V gene are MNHEY and SMNVEV (reference sequence). The V and J ends lost 6 bases and 1 base respectively, with 13 bases between them. CD8+CD4-CCR7+CD45RA+ sorting gave the naive CD8 T cells. As previously described, bulk TCR libraries were made using listed TCR primers. Each CDR3 protein is one row after TCRdb ran MiXCR on the PCR reads. The data contain some 320,000 distinct CDR3 sequences, over 20% of them seen just once; the ten biggest clones take up over 0.7%. This sample was included in a study of molecular identifiers for immune sequencing clone quantification. Broader study findings: Shared barcodes on identical TCR molecules could underestimate the sizes of highly expanded clones. Clones that had above 20 RNA copies took up over 98% of effector molecules but under 1% in naive cells.

The chain carries TRBV27 and TRBJ2-7; D possibly corresponds to TRBD1 (8 bases). This clonotype was sampled from a human donor in good health. Some libraries in this study had Jurkat cell RNA spiked in. Sequenced input: naive CD8+ T cells from blood, with Jurkat cell RNA spiked in. Subset noted: FACS-sorted CD8+CD4-CCR7+CD45RA+ naive T cells. The CDR3 nucleotides read TGTGCCAGCAGAATACAGGGGGGGTCCTACGAGCAGTACTTC. Amino acid sequence: CASRIQGGSYEQYF.